These T cell receptor beta chains were read from a single sample in a study of beta chain features in type 1 diabetes. Sequenced by immunoSEQ multiplex PCR; TCRdb stores in-frame clones only, minus some. The sample contains some 400,000 clones, about 16% of which appear only once. Sequenced material: naive CD4+ T cells from blood. The receptors were sampled from a woman younger than 35 in good health. The CDR3 runs from the conserved cysteine through the conserved F or W. Fields, in order: J gene, D gene, clone size, V gene, CDR3 protein, CDR3 DNA. The D gene is left open where the match is weak. Expanded clones get a size class; other rows say once, few or many, or leave the size out.

J gene: TRBJ2-6
D gene: TRBD1
clone size: few
V gene: TRBV5-1
CDR3 protein: CASQTGDAMANVLTF
CDR3 DNA: TGCGCCAGCCAGACAGGGGACGCTATGGCCAACGTCCTGACTTTC

J gene: TRBJ1-2
D gene: NA
clone size: NA
V gene: TRBV5-1
CDR3 protein: CASSLVQGIDGYTF
CDR3 DNA: TGCGCCAGCAGCTTGGTACAGGGAATCGATGGCTACACCTTC

J gene: TRBJ2-1
D gene: NA
clone size: few
V gene: TRBV29-1
CDR3 protein: CSVEVSDSSSYNEQFF
CDR3 DNA: TGCAGCGTTGAAGTTTCGGACAGCAGCTCCTACAATGAGCAGTTCTTC

J gene: TRBJ2-3
D gene: NA
clone size: few
V gene: TRBV7-7
CDR3 protein: CASSLLRDTQYF
CDR3 DNA: TGTGCCAGCAGCTTGTTGCGAGATACGCAGTATTTT

J gene: TRBJ2-7
D gene: NA
clone size: few
V gene: TRBV5-1
CDR3 protein: CASSLAWPGGNEQYF
CDR3 DNA: TGCGCCAGCAGCTTGGCCTGGCCAGGGGGGAACGAGCAGTACTTC

J gene: TRBJ2-7
D gene: TRBD1
clone size: NA
V gene: TRBV18
CDR3 protein: CASSPGTGVSYEQYF
CDR3 DNA: TGTGCCAGCTCACCCGGGACAGGAGTCTCCTACGAGCAGTACTTC

J gene: TRBJ1-1
D gene: TRBD1
clone size: few
V gene: TRBV14
CDR3 protein: CASSPRTGGNTEAFF
CDR3 DNA: TGTGCCAGCAGCCCTCGGACAGGGGGTAACACTGAAGCTTTCTTT

J gene: TRBJ2-7
D gene: NA
clone size: few
V gene: TRBV21-1
CDR3 protein: CASSKENGRGHEQYF
CDR3 DNA: TGTGCCAGCAGCAAAGAGAACGGGAGAGGCCACGAGCAGTACTTC

J gene: TRBJ2-1
D gene: TRBD2
clone size: few
V gene: TRBV7-3
CDR3 protein: CASSWTGTSGYNEQFF
CDR3 DNA: TGTGCCAGCAGCTGGACCGGGACTAGCGGTTACAATGAGCAGTTCTTC

J gene: TRBJ2-1
D gene: NA
clone size: NA
V gene: TRBV2
CDR3 protein: CASSGLTSYNEQFF
CDR3 DNA: TGTGCCAGCAGTGGACTAACCTCCTACAATGAGCAGTTCTTC

J gene: TRBJ2-7
D gene: NA
clone size: few
V gene: TRBV29-1
CDR3 protein: CSVEEGGSNTEQYF
CDR3 DNA: TGCAGCGTTGAAGAAGGGGGAAGTAATACCGAGCAGTACTTC

J gene: TRBJ1-5
D gene: NA
clone size: few
V gene: TRBV2
CDR3 protein: CASSGDKGYQPQHF
CDR3 DNA: TGTGCCAGCAGCGGGGACAAGGGGTATCAGCCCCAGCATTTT

J gene: TRBJ2-5
D gene: NA
clone size: few
V gene: TRBV14
CDR3 protein: CASSWETRETQYF
CDR3 DNA: TGTGCCAGCAGCTGGGAGACCAGGGAGACCCAGTACTTC

J gene: TRBJ2-1
D gene: NA
clone size: NA
V gene: TRBV7-8
CDR3 protein: CASSRGRGSYNEQFF
CDR3 DNA: TGTGCCAGCAGCCGAGGAAGGGGCTCCTACAATGAGCAGTTCTTC

J gene: TRBJ2-4
D gene: TRBD1
clone size: few
V gene: TRBV15
CDR3 protein: CATSGDLQGVQNIQYF
CDR3 DNA: TGTGCCACCAGCGGGGACCTACAGGGGGTGCAAAACATTCAGTACTTC

J gene: TRBJ1-1
D gene: NA
clone size: few
V gene: TRBV29-1
CDR3 protein: CSARRDTEAFF
CDR3 DNA: TGCAGCGCCCGTCGCGACACTGAAGCTTTCTTT

J gene: TRBJ2-1
D gene: NA
clone size: NA
V gene: TRBV7-9
CDR3 protein: CASSPAGLGNEQFF
CDR3 DNA: TGTGCCAGCAGCCCGGCCGGCCTCGGGAATGAGCAGTTCTTC

J gene: TRBJ1-5
D gene: NA
clone size: few
V gene: TRBV2
CDR3 protein: CASNKGIEQPQHF
CDR3 DNA: TGTGCCAGCAATAAGGGGATAGAGCAGCCCCAGCATTTT

J gene: TRBJ2-1
D gene: TRBD2
clone size: NA
V gene: TRBV9
CDR3 protein: CASSARTSGRAEQFF
CDR3 DNA: TGTGCCAGCAGCGCGCGGACTAGCGGGAGGGCCGAGCAGTTCTTC

J gene: TRBJ2-7
D gene: NA
clone size: NA
V gene: TRBV28
CDR3 protein: CASTTPGPFPEQYF
CDR3 DNA: TGTGCCAGCACTACGCCCGGTCCCTTTCCCGAGCAGTACTTC

J gene: TRBJ1-5
D gene: NA
clone size: NA
V gene: TRBV2
CDR3 protein: CASKRWGQPQHF
CDR3 DNA: TGTGCCAGCAAGCGGTGGGGTCAGCCCCAGCATTTT

J gene: TRBJ1-5
D gene: NA
clone size: few
V gene: TRBV4-1
CDR3 protein: CASSQDPGLGGNQPQHF
CDR3 DNA: TGCGCCAGCAGCCAAGATCCCGGCCTCGGGGGCAATCAGCCCCAGCATTTT

J gene: TRBJ2-1
D gene: NA
clone size: few
V gene: TRBV9
CDR3 protein: CASSVAAGPYNEQFF
CDR3 DNA: TGTGCCAGCAGCGTAGCGGCGGGTCCTTACAATGAGCAGTTCTTC

J gene: TRBJ1-5
D gene: NA
clone size: NA
V gene: TRBV27
CDR3 protein: CASSPWDKNQPQHF
CDR3 DNA: TGTGCCAGCAGTCCATGGGACAAGAATCAGCCCCAGCATTTT

J gene: TRBJ2-1
D gene: NA
clone size: NA
V gene: TRBV5-4
CDR3 protein: CASSRTGTLTSYNEQFF
CDR3 DNA: TGTGCCAGCAGCAGAACCGGGACTCTTACCTCCTACAATGAGCAGTTCTTC

J gene: TRBJ1-2
D gene: NA
clone size: few
V gene: TRBV27
CDR3 protein: CASSLSGDGYTF
CDR3 DNA: TGTGCCAGCAGTTTATCCGGGGATGGCTACACCTTC

J gene: TRBJ2-1
D gene: TRBD2
clone size: NA
V gene: TRBV30
CDR3 protein: CAWREAGALDEQFF
CDR3 DNA: TGTGCCTGGAGGGAGGCGGGAGCATTAGATGAGCAGTTCTTC

J gene: TRBJ2-1
D gene: NA
clone size: NA
V gene: TRBV6-5
CDR3 protein: CASSQRGQSYNEQFF
CDR3 DNA: TGTGCCAGCAGTCAAAGGGGCCAATCCTACAATGAGCAGTTCTTC

J gene: TRBJ2-1
D gene: NA
clone size: few
V gene: TRBV7-9
CDR3 protein: CASSLVKDQDEQFF
CDR3 DNA: TGTGCCAGCAGCTTAGTCAAGGATCAGGATGAGCAGTTCTTC

J gene: TRBJ2-1
D gene: TRBD2
clone size: few
V gene: TRBV29-1
CDR3 protein: CSVGGLADYNEQFF
CDR3 DNA: TGCAGCGTTGGGGGACTAGCGGACTACAATGAGCAGTTCTTC

J gene: TRBJ1-2
D gene: NA
clone size: NA
V gene: TRBV2
CDR3 protein: CASRGDGYTF
CDR3 DNA: TGTGCCAGCCGGGGGGATGGCTACACCTTC

J gene: TRBJ2-7
D gene: TRBD1
clone size: NA
V gene: TRBV4-2
CDR3 protein: CASSQHRDRHTYEQYF
CDR3 DNA: TGTGCCAGCAGCCAACACCGGGACAGACATACCTACGAGCAGTACTTC

J gene: TRBJ1-5
D gene: TRBD1
clone size: NA
V gene: TRBV15
CDR3 protein: CATSRPRQGGQPQHF
CDR3 DNA: TGTGCCACCAGCCGCCCCCGACAGGGAGGTCAGCCCCAGCATTTT

J gene: TRBJ2-5
D gene: TRBD1
clone size: few
V gene: TRBV30
CDR3 protein: CAWSPDRAETQYF
CDR3 DNA: TGTGCCTGGAGTCCGGACAGGGCTGAGACCCAGTACTTC

J gene: TRBJ2-1
D gene: NA
clone size: NA
V gene: TRBV28
CDR3 protein: CASSLISPNEQFF
CDR3 DNA: TGTGCCAGCAGTTTAATTTCCCCGAATGAGCAGTTCTTC

J gene: TRBJ2-1
D gene: NA
clone size: few
V gene: TRBV7-9
CDR3 protein: CASSLVDSLGNEQFF
CDR3 DNA: TGTGCCAGCAGCTTAGTGGACAGTCTAGGAAATGAGCAGTTCTTC

J gene: TRBJ2-5
D gene: TRBD1
clone size: few
V gene: TRBV15
CDR3 protein: CATSRGQGETQYF
CDR3 DNA: TGTGCCACCAGCAGGGGACAGGGCGAGACCCAGTACTTC

J gene: TRBJ2-1
D gene: NA
clone size: few
V gene: TRBV4-3
CDR3 protein: CASSPRVQGYEQFF
CDR3 DNA: TGCGCCAGCAGCCCCCGGGTACAGGGTTATGAGCAGTTCTTC

J gene: TRBJ2-4
D gene: NA
clone size: few
V gene: TRBV29-1
CDR3 protein: CSVGTGEAVKNIQYF
CDR3 DNA: TGCAGCGTTGGAACAGGGGAGGCGGTCAAAAACATTCAGTACTTC

J gene: TRBJ2-7
D gene: TRBD1
clone size: NA
V gene: TRBV27
CDR3 protein: CASRKPVQGALYEQYF
CDR3 DNA: TGTGCCAGCAGGAAGCCCGTACAGGGGGCTCTCTACGAGCAGTACTTC

J gene: TRBJ2-7
D gene: TRBD1
clone size: NA
V gene: TRBV19
CDR3 protein: CASIDSGQGFYEQYF
CDR3 DNA: TGTGCCAGCATTGACTCGGGACAGGGCTTCTACGAGCAGTACTTC

J gene: TRBJ1-1
D gene: NA
clone size: NA
V gene: TRBV5-1
CDR3 protein: CASGAGVRYTEAFF
CDR3 DNA: TGCGCCAGCGGGGCAGGAGTACGCTACACTGAAGCTTTCTTT

J gene: TRBJ1-5
D gene: NA
clone size: NA
V gene: TRBV28
CDR3 protein: CASSFSGGSNQPQHF
CDR3 DNA: TGTGCCAGCAGTTTTTCGGGGGGTAGCAATCAGCCCCAGCATTTT

J gene: TRBJ1-1
D gene: NA
clone size: few
V gene: TRBV7-3
CDR3 protein: CASSLFEGATEAFF
CDR3 DNA: TGTGCCAGCAGCTTATTCGAGGGAGCCACTGAAGCTTTCTTT